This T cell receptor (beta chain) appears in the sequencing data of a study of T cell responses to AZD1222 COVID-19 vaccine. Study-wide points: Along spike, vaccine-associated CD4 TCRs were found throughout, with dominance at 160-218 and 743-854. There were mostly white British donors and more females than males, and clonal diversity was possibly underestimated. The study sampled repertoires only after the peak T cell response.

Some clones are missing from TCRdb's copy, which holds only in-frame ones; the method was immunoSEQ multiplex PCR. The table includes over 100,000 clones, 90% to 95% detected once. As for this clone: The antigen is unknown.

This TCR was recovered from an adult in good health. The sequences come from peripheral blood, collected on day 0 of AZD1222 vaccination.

CDR3 coding DNA: TGCGCCAGCAGCCAATCGGCAGACGGCTACACCTTC. This gives the protein CASSQSADGYTF. The chain combines TRBV4-1 with TRBJ1-2; no firm D call. Trimming left V 2 bases short and J 8 bases short, with 9 bases between. The CDR3 has 12 amino acids. Germline CDR1 MGHRA, CDR2 YSYEKL.